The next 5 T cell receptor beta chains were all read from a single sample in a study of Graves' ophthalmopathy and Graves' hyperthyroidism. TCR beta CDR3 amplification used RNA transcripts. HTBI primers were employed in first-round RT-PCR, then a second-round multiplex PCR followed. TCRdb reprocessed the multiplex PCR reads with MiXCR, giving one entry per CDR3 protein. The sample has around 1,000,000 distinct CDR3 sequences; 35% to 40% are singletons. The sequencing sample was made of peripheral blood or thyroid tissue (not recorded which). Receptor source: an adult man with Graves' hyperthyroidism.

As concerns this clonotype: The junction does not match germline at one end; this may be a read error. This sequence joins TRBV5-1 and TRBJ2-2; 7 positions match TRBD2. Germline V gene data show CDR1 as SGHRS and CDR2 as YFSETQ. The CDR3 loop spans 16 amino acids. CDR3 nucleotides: TGTGCCAGCAGCTTCGATGGGCTAGCGGCCACCGGGGAGCTGTTTTTT. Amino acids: CASSFDGLAATGELFF.

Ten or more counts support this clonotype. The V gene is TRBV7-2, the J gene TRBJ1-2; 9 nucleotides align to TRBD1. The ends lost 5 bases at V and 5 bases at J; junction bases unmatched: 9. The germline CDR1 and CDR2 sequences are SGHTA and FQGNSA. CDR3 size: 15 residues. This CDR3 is CASSPGGGTGYGYTF. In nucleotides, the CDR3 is TGTGCCAGCAGCCCAGGGGGGGGGACAGGGTATGGCTACACCTTC.

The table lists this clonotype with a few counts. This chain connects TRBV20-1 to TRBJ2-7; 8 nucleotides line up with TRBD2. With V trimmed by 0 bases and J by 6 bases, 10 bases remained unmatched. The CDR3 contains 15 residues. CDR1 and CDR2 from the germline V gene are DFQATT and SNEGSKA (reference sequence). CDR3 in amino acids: CSARDGEAGAVEQYF. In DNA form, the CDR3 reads TGCAGTGCTAGAGATGGGGAAGCGGGAGCAGTCGAGCAGTACTTC.

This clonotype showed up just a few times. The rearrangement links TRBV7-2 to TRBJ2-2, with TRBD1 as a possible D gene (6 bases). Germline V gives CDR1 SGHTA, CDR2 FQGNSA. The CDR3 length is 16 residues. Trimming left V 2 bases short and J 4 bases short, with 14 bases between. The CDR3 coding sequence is TGTGCCAGCAGCTTAACCTCCGGGACACTCACCGGGGAGCTGTTTTTT. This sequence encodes CASSLTSGTLTGELFF.

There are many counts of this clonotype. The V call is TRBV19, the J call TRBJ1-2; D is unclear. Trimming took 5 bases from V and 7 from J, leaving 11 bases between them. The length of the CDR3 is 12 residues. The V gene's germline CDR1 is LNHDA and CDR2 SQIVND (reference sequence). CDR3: CASSSAIGGYTF. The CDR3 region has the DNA TGTGCCAGTAGTTCCGCCATCGGTGGCTACACCTTC.